Listed here is a single T cell receptor (beta chain). Its target is not known. Some clones are missing from TCRdb's copy, which holds only in-frame ones; the method was immunoSEQ multiplex PCR. This table has 2 million to 2.5 million clones, about 94% appearing once. Trimming cost V 0 bases and J 1 base, with 10 bases left between them. The CDR3 runs to 16 residues. Germline assignment: CDR1 SGHRS and CDR2 YFSETQ. This entry comes from a study of shared clonotypes between healthy human individuals. Study at large: Each donor had three CD4 naive, three CD4 memory, two CD8 naive and one CD8 memory plate.

Study-wide points: The generation probabilities recorded for non-shared clonotypes fell below those of clonotypes shared by all four donors.

V usage is TRBV5-1 and J usage is TRBJ2-2; unclear D gene. Sequenced sample: naive CD4+ T cells sorted from blood. Indicated subset: CD45RA+ positively selected. The source of this sequence is a man aged 18 to 29 in good health. DNA for the CDR3: TGCGCCAGCAGCTTGGTACTGGGATTGAACACCGGGGAGCTGTTTTTT. Protein: CASSLVLGLNTGELFF.